Listed below are T cell receptor beta chains from one sample, sequenced in a study of T cells in Graves' hyperthyroidism and ophthalmopathy. Each CDR3 protein gets one entry after TCRdb re-called the multiplex PCR reads with MiXCR. The sample lists more than 500,000 distinct CDR3 sequences; 14% were seen once. Sequencing was carried out using blood. These TCRs come from a woman in her 40s with Graves' hyperthyroidism. Both conserved end residues are part of each CDR3. D genes are given only for firm matches. Clone size is shown for a subset of rows, as once, few, many or a class of expanded clone.

D: .; J: TRBJ1-1; size: .; V: TRBV14; CDR3: CASSQASMGTEAFF; DNA: TGTGCCAGCAGCCAAGCCAGCATGGGCACTGAAGCTTTCTTT
D: .; J: TRBJ2-2; size: many; V: TRBV28; CDR3: CASSGNTGELFF; DNA: TGTGCCAGCAGTGGGAACACCGGGGAGCTGTTTTTT
D: .; J: TRBJ1-3; size: many; V: TRBV10-1; CDR3: CASSVRRGDTIYF; DNA: TGCGCCAGCAGTGTTCGCCGCGGGGACACCATATATTTT
D: TRBD1; J: TRBJ2-7; size: .; V: TRBV6-1; CDR3: CASSERPRTGDHHYEQYF; DNA: TGTGCCAGCAGTGAAAGGCCCCGGACAGGGGATCATCACTACGAGCAGTACTTC
D: TRBD2; J: TRBJ2-2; size: few; V: TRBV7-2; CDR3: CASSSRLAGGSGELFF; DNA: TGTGCCAGCAGCTCTAGACTAGCGGGAGGGTCCGGGGAGCTGTTTTTT
D: .; J: TRBJ1-2; size: many; V: TRBV7-2; CDR3: CASSTGSGGYTF; DNA: TGTGCCAGCAGCACCGGTTCCGGGGGCTACACCTTC
D: .; J: TRBJ2-5; size: many; V: TRBV29-1; CDR3: CSVDLGGGETQYF; DNA: TGCAGCGTTGATTTGGGGGGCGGAGAGACCCAGTACTTC
D: TRBD1; J: TRBJ2-2; size: many; V: TRBV12-3/TRBV12-4; CDR3: CASSLGTGVFTGELFF; DNA: TGTGCCAGCAGTTTAGGGACAGGGGTGTTCACCGGGGAGCTGTTTTTT
D: .; J: TRBJ2-3; size: few; V: TRBV9; CDR3: CASSLKTGTQFTDTQYF; DNA: TGTGCCAGCAGCTTAAAGACAGGCACCCAATTCACAGATACGCAGTATTTT
D: .; J: TRBJ2-2; size: many; V: TRBV7-8; CDR3: CASSLGGRGTGELFF; DNA: TGTGCCAGCAGCTTAGGGGGGAGGGGGACCGGGGAGCTGTTTTTT
D: .; J: TRBJ1-6; size: many; V: TRBV28; CDR3: CASRGGFQNSPLHF; DNA: TGTGCCAGCAGGGGTGGTTTTCAGAATTCACCCCTCCACTTT
D: .; J: TRBJ2-1; size: .; V: TRBV10-3; CDR3: CAINPVPGSGRYNEQFF; DNA: TGTGCCATCAACCCCGTCCCGGGGAGCGGAAGATACAATGAGCAGTTCTTC
D: TRBD1; J: TRBJ1-6; size: many; V: TRBV12-3/TRBV12-4; CDR3: CASSSGQGGSPLHF; DNA: TGTGCCAGCAGTTCAGGACAGGGGGGATCACCCCTCCACTTT
D: .; J: TRBJ1-1; size: many; V: TRBV20-1; CDR3: CSARVYLNTEAFF; DNA: TGCAGTGCTAGAGTGTATTTGAACACTGAAGCTTTCTTT
D: .; J: TRBJ1-4; size: few; V: TRBV19; CDR3: CASSIGAGSNEKLFF; DNA: TGTGCCAGTAGTATAGGGGCAGGCAGTAATGAAAAACTGTTTTTT
D: TRBD2; J: TRBJ2-3; size: many; V: TRBV28; CDR3: CASSSTSGSFLDTQYF; DNA: TGTGCCAGCAGTTCGACTAGCGGGAGTTTCTTGGATACGCAGTATTTT
D: TRBD1; J: TRBJ1-1; size: few; V: TRBV5-5; CDR3: CASSLNSGQVNTEAFF; DNA: TGTGCCAGCAGCTTGAATTCGGGACAGGTGAACACTGAAGCTTTCTTT
D: TRBD1; J: TRBJ1-2; size: .; V: TRBV20-1; CDR3: CSARSYRGNYGYTF; DNA: TGCAGTGCTAGATCTTACAGGGGAAACTATGGCTACACCTTC
D: .; J: TRBJ1-1; size: many; V: TRBV3-1; CDR3: CASSQPTANTEAFF; DNA: TGTGCCAGCAGCCAACCGACAGCGAACACTGAAGCTTTCTTT
D: .; J: TRBJ2-1; size: many; V: TRBV11-3; CDR3: CASSRGDGTQGDEQFF; DNA: TGTGCCAGCAGCAGAGGGGACGGGACGCAAGGAGATGAGCAGTTCTTC
D: .; J: TRBJ1-2; size: many; V: TRBV6-5; CDR3: CASSYDRLNYGYTF; DNA: TGTGCCAGCAGTTACGACAGACTTAACTATGGCTACACCTTC
D: TRBD2; J: TRBJ2-3; size: few; V: TRBV20-1; CDR3: CSARDGGLAGGPTDTQYF; DNA: TGCAGTGCTAGAGATGGGGGACTAGCGGGAGGGCCGACAGATACGCAGTATTTT
D: .; J: TRBJ2-3; size: many; V: TRBV2; CDR3: CASSQSADTQYF; DNA: TGTGCCAGCAGCCAAAGCGCAGATACGCAGTATTTT
D: TRBD1; J: TRBJ2-1; size: many; V: TRBV2; CDR3: CASSDNLGTGYNEQFF; DNA: TGTGCCAGCAGTGATAATTTGGGGACAGGGTACAATGAGCAGTTCTTC
D: .; J: TRBJ1-2; size: few; V: TRBV5-1; CDR3: CASSLGQPNYGYTF; DNA: TGCGCCAGCAGCTTGGGACAGCCCAATTATGGCTACACCTTC
D: TRBD2; J: TRBJ2-3; size: .; V: TRBV2; CDR3: CASSSSGRGRDTQYF; DNA: TGTGCCAGCAGTTCCAGCGGGAGGGGCCGGGATACGCAGTATTTT
D: .; J: TRBJ1-5; size: .; V: TRBV19; CDR3: CASSIMISLNGRPQHF; DNA: TGTGCCAGTAGTATAATGATAAGTCTGAATGGCCGGCCCCAGCATTTT
D: .; J: TRBJ1-2; size: many; V: TRBV28; CDR3: CASSSEGPNYGYTF; DNA: TGTGCCAGCAGCTCGGAGGGGCCTAACTATGGCTACACCTTC
D: .; J: TRBJ2-3; size: many; V: TRBV30; CDR3: CAWSRTTDTQYF; DNA: TGTGCCTGGAGTCGCACCACAGATACGCAGTATTTT
D: .; J: TRBJ2-3; size: many; V: TRBV15; CDR3: CATSRDLQGSTDTQYF; DNA: TGTGCCACCAGCAGAGACTTACAGGGAAGCACAGATACGCAGTATTTT
D: .; J: TRBJ2-1; size: many; V: TRBV12-3/TRBV12-4; CDR3: CASSITGTTNEQFF; DNA: TGTGCCAGCAGTATCACCGGGACCACGAATGAGCAGTTCTTC
D: TRBD1; J: TRBJ2-2; size: many; V: TRBV12-3/TRBV12-4; CDR3: CASSLGRRDRATGELFF; DNA: TGTGCCAGCAGTTTAGGTAGAAGGGACAGGGCGACCGGGGAGCTGTTTTTT
D: .; J: TRBJ2-6; size: few; V: TRBV5-6; CDR3: CASSLGQLRRGGANVLTF; DNA: TGTGCCAGCAGCTTGGGTCAGCTCCGACGAGGAGGGGCCAACGTCCTGACTTTC
D: TRBD1; J: TRBJ2-2; size: many; V: TRBV12-3/TRBV12-4; CDR3: CASSLPRDRRNTGELFF; DNA: TGTGCCAGCAGTTTACCCCGGGACAGGAGGAACACCGGGGAGCTGTTTTTT
D: .; J: TRBJ1-4; size: many; V: TRBV7-2; CDR3: CASSQRSGTNEKLFF; DNA: TGTGCCAGCAGTCAGAGGTCAGGGACTAATGAAAAACTGTTTTTT
D: .; J: TRBJ1-1; size: many; V: TRBV7-9; CDR3: CASSLARVKWTEAFF; DNA: TGTGCCAGCAGCTTAGCGCGGGTCAAATGGACTGAAGCTTTCTTT
D: TRBD1; J: TRBJ2-5; size: many; V: TRBV6-2/TRBV6-3; CDR3: CASSSTGQTQYF; DNA: TGTGCCAGCAGTTCGACAGGGCAGACCCAGTACTTC
D: .; J: TRBJ2-7; size: many; V: TRBV11-2; CDR3: CASSLGPAYEQYF; DNA: TGTGCCAGCAGCTTAGGGCCAGCCTACGAGCAGTACTTC
D: .; J: TRBJ1-1; size: many; V: TRBV18; CDR3: CASSPDGQEAFF; DNA: TGTGCCAGCTCACCCGACGGACAGGAAGCTTTCTTT
D: TRBD1; J: TRBJ1-3; size: many; V: TRBV20-1; CDR3: CSAYGTDSGNTIYF; DNA: TGCAGTGCTTACGGGACAGACTCTGGAAACACCATATATTTT
D: TRBD1; J: TRBJ2-2; size: .; V: TRBV19; CDR3: CASSTGQVNTGELFF; DNA: TGTGCCAGTAGTACGGGACAGGTAAACACCGGGGAGCTGTTTTTT
D: TRBD2; J: TRBJ2-1; size: few; V: TRBV10-2; CDR3: CASSRSSGRGEQFF; DNA: TGCGCCAGCAGTAGGTCTAGCGGGAGAGGTGAGCAGTTCTTC
D: .; J: TRBJ2-7; size: few; V: TRBV20-1; CDR3: CSAPWRYEQYF; DNA: TGCAGTGCTCCTTGGCGCTACGAGCAGTACTTC
D: TRBD1; J: TRBJ1-6; size: few; V: TRBV28; CDR3: CASRSDRARDSPLHF; DNA: TGTGCCAGCAGATCGGACAGGGCAAGGGATTCACCCCTCCACTTT
D: TRBD2; J: TRBJ2-7; size: many; V: TRBV7-3; CDR3: CASSQSGSPTEQYF; DNA: TGTGCCAGCAGCCAAAGCGGGAGCCCTACGGAGCAGTACTTC
D: .; J: TRBJ2-7; size: many; V: TRBV6-1; CDR3: CASGPAGYTYEQYF; DNA: TGTGCCAGCGGACCGGCAGGTTACACCTACGAGCAGTACTTC
D: .; J: TRBJ2-2; size: .; V: TRBV20-1; CDR3: CSARDITVLGNTGELFF; DNA: TGCAGTGCTAGAGATATAACGGTTTTGGGGAACACCGGGGAGCTGTTTTTT
D: .; J: TRBJ2-3; size: many; V: TRBV18; CDR3: CASSPTRSADTQYF; DNA: TGTGCCAGCTCACCAACCAGGAGCGCAGATACGCAGTATTTT
D: .; J: TRBJ2-6; size: few; V: TRBV7-9; CDR3: CASSGGPLVSGANVLTF; DNA: TGTGCCAGCAGCGGGGGGCCTCTCGTCTCTGGGGCCAACGTCCTGACTTTC
D: TRBD2; J: TRBJ2-5; size: many; V: TRBV12-3/TRBV12-4; CDR3: CASSLGTLAGGETQYF; DNA: TGTGCCAGCAGTTTAGGGACGCTAGCGGGAGGGGAGACCCAGTACTTC
D: TRBD1; J: TRBJ1-5; size: .; V: TRBV27; CDR3: CASSLTGTGVNQPQHF; DNA: TGTGCCAGCAGTTTAACCGGGACAGGGGTCAATCAGCCCCAGCATTTT
D: TRBD1; J: TRBJ1-4; size: few; V: TRBV6-1; CDR3: CASSPGQGFNEKLFF; DNA: TGTGCCAGCAGCCCGGGACAGGGATTTAATGAAAAACTGTTTTTT
D: TRBD1; J: TRBJ1-6; size: few; V: TRBV30; CDR3: CAWSTGQGVNSPLHF; DNA: TGTGCCTGGAGTACCGGACAGGGGGTTAATTCACCCCTCCACTTT
D: TRBD2; J: TRBJ2-7; size: few; V: TRBV20-1; CDR3: CSASGLAGPYEQYF; DNA: TGCAGTGCTTCCGGACTAGCGGGACCCTACGAGCAGTACTTC
D: .; J: TRBJ2-6; size: many; V: TRBV18; CDR3: CASSPEWSSGANVLTF; DNA: TGTGCCAGCTCACCTGAGTGGAGCTCTGGGGCCAACGTCCTGACTTTC